The 18 T cell receptor beta chains reported below all come from one sample, sequenced in a study of cytomegalovirus exposure and HLA in healthy donors (dated 2017 in TCRdb). Library generation was performed with the immunoSEQ multiplex PCR assay. The multiplex PCR relied on a mix of 60 forward primers for TCR Vbeta segments and 13 reverse primers for TCR Jbeta segments. Entries here come from immuneACCESS through TCRdb and include only in-frame sequences with V and J called. Some clones fail to appear in such tables; in the studies checked, an unresolved V gene covers under half of the shortfall, and the cause of the remainder is unknown. For this sample there are approximately 70,000 clones; approximately 71% appear just once. About 8% of the sample goes to the ten largest clones. Sequenced sample: PBMCs. These receptors were taken from a man in his fifties or sixties in good health and CMV-seropositive.

The V gene is TRBV7-9, the J gene TRBJ2-1, with 12 bases identical to TRBD2. J gave up 5 bases and V 4 bases, and 3 bases lay outside the gene matches. The CDR3 runs 15 residues. Germline V gives CDR1 SEHNR, CDR2 FQNEAQ (reference sequence). In DNA form, the CDR3 reads TGTGCCAGCAGCTCTAGACTAGCGGGGGACAATGAGCAGTTCTTC. Protein: CASSSRLAGDNEQFF. Using reference TRBV7-9 and TRBJ2-1 for the parts outside the CDR3, the full variable domain is DTGVSQNPRHKITKRGQNVTFRCDPISEHNRLYWYRQTLGQGPEFLTYFQNEAQLEKSRLLSDRFSAERPKGSFSTLEIQRTEQGDSAMYLCASSSRLAGDNEQFFGPGTRLTVL.

This chain links TRBV6-5 with TRBJ1-3, with D hard to call. Deletions cut 5 bases from V and 0 bases from J, with 11 bases between. The length of the CDR3 is 15 residues. The V gene's germline CDR1 is MNHEY and CDR2 SVGAGI. CDR3 DNA sequence: TGTGCCAGCAGTGCCGCTGGGCTCTCTGGAAACACCATATATTTT. It is translated as CASSAAGLSGNTIYF.

The chain combines TRBV7-2 with TRBJ2-7, with 9 bases aligning to TRBD1. V was pared by 5 bases and J by 5 bases, with 7 bases of the junction left unmatched. The CDR3 is made up of 14 amino acids. Germline loops: CDR1 SGHTA, CDR2 FQGNSA. The CDR3 region has the DNA TGTGCCAGCAGCCTTCCGGGGACAGGGAACGAGCAGTACTTC. Translating it yields CASSLPGTGNEQYF. Complete variable domain (other parts from reference TRBV7-2 and TRBJ2-7): GAGVSQSPSNKVTEKGKDVELRCDPISGHTALYWYRQSLGQGLEFLIYFQGNSAPDKSGLPSDRFSAERTGGSVSTLTIQRTQQEDSAVYLCASSLPGTGNEQYFGPGTRLTVT.

Remarks on this clone: A read error may produce the germline difference seen at one junction end. The chain has TRBV7-9 and TRBJ2-7; TRBD2 matches at 12 bases. Germline CDR1 is SEHNR and CDR2 is FQNEAQ (reference sequence). This CDR3 has 15 residues. This CDR3 reads CASSLAGGLSYEQYF. Here the CDR3 DNA reads TGTGCCAGCAGCCTAGCGGGGGGGCTTAGTTACGAGCAGTACTTC. Filled out from reference TRBV7-9 and TRBJ2-7, the complete variable domain reads DTGVSQNPRHKITKRGQNVTFRCDPISEHNRLYWYRQTLGQGPEFLTYFQNEAQLEKSRLLSDRFSAERPKGSFSTLEIQRTEQGDSAMYLCASSLAGGLSYEQYFGPGTRLTVT.

This chain uses TRBV6-6 with TRBJ2-3, with D perhaps TRBD1 (5 bases). This CDR3 has 14 amino acids. The V gene's germline CDR1 is MNHNY and CDR2 SVGAGI (reference sequence). V was pared by 4 bases and J by 1 base, with 9 bases between. CDR3 sequence: CASSLVGGTDTQYF. The CDR3 nucleotides are TGTGCCAGCAGTTTAGTAGGGGGCACAGATACGCAGTATTTT.

This sequence joins TRBV7-9 and TRBJ1-2; D gene uncertain. The ends were cut back, 6 bases at V and 3 bases at J, with 11 bases in the middle. The CDR3 totals 13 residues. Germline V gene data show CDR1 as SEHNR and CDR2 as FQNEAQ (reference sequence). The CDR3 spells CASRDGLDYGYTF. The CDR3 region has the DNA TGTGCCAGCAGGGATGGGCTGGACTATGGCTACACCTTC.

This clone was found once. The V call is TRBV18, the J call TRBJ2-5; D perhaps matches TRBD1 (6 bases). Germline assignment: CDR1 KGHSH and CDR2 LQKENI. The V and J ends lost 5 bases and 6 bases respectively, with 10 bases between them. This CDR3 region has 12 residues. The CDR3 is CASSFDRKTQYF. For the CDR3, the DNA is TGTGCCAGCTCATTCGACAGGAAGACCCAGTACTTC.

The chain carries TRBV9 and TRBJ2-5, with 9 bases aligning to TRBD2. Trimming took 4 bases from V and 5 from J; bases not matched to a gene: 15. This CDR3 spans 17 amino acids. The germline V gene encodes CDR1 SGDLS and CDR2 YYNGEE. The CDR3 DNA follows: TGTGCCAGCAGCCGAGGGGGAGCGGCGGGGGGGCTGGAGACCCAGTACTTC. Encoded protein: CASSRGGAAGGLETQYF.

The CDR3 loop is CASSQETRSYEQYF. CDR3 in DNA: TGTGCCAGCAGCCAAGAAACCAGAAGCTACGAGCAGTACTTC. This chain uses TRBV4-2 with TRBJ2-7; D call uncertain. CDR1 and CDR2 (germline): LGHNA, YNFKEQ. The CDR3 contains 14 residues. Trimming cost V 0 bases and J 3 bases, with 9 bases left between them.

About this clone itself: In the same sample, other DNA sequences code for this CDR3. The chain has TRBV4-1 and TRBJ1-1, with D perhaps matching TRBD1 (6 bases). V was trimmed by 1 base and J by 8 bases, leaving 14 bases between them. The CDR3 runs 14 residues. The V gene's germline CDR1 is MGHRA and CDR2 YSYEKL. The CDR3, as DNA: TGCGCCAGCAGCCAAGGAGGGGGGGGGACCGAAGCTTTCTTT. Translation: CASSQGGGGTEAFF.

The table lists this clone with a count of one. V usage is TRBV6-1 and J usage is TRBJ2-2; 11 nucleotides align to TRBD1. This CDR3 comprises 15 residues. The J segment lost 6 bases and the V segment lost 7 bases, leaving 7 bases of the junction unmatched. Looked up from germline, CDR1 is MNHNS and CDR2 is SASEGT. CDR3 sequence (DNA): TGTGCCAGCATGGAGAAGGGACAGGGGGCCGGGGAGCTGTTTTTT. Translating gives CASMEKGQGAGELFF.

The rearrangement links TRBV6-5 to TRBJ1-2; 8 bases map to TRBD1. V shed 6 bases, J shed 3 bases, and the junction held 6 bases outside the gene matches. Germline lookup yields CDR1 MNHEY and CDR2 SVGAGI. The CDR3 covers 14 residues. CDR3 sequence: CASRITGGDYGYTF. In DNA, the CDR3 is TGTGCCAGCAGAATCACAGGGGGGGACTATGGCTACACCTTC.

The J gene is TRBJ2-7, the V gene TRBV27, with TRBD2 identical over 13 bases. CDR1 is MNHEY, CDR2 SMNVEV, per germline (reference sequence). Trimming at V came to 5 bases and at J to 1 base, leaving 5 bases not matched to a gene. The CDR3 consists of 16 residues. CDR3 sequence: CASSPGLAGVSYEQYF. The CDR3 DNA follows: TGTGCCAGCAGTCCCGGACTAGCGGGGGTATCCTACGAGCAGTACTTC.

This clone has more than one count but fewer than ten. The gene calls are TRBV7-6 and TRBJ2-5, with D tentatively TRBD2 (5 bases). Per germline, CDR1 SGHVS and CDR2 FNYEAQ. CDR3 length: 14 residues. V lost 8 bases to trimming and J lost 2 bases, with 15 bases between them. CDR3 bases: TGTGCCAGCTCCGCGGGCCGGTTACAAGAGACCCAGTACTTC. Protein product: CASSAGRLQETQYF. The complete variable domain, with remaining parts taken from reference TRBV7-6 and TRBJ2-5, reads GAGVSQSPRYKVTKRGQDVALRCDPISGHVSLYWYRQALGQGPEFLTYFNYEAQQDKSGLPNDRFSAERPEGSISTLTIQRTEQRDSAMYRCASSAGRLQETQYFGPGTRLLVL.

The chain employs TRBV7-2 and TRBJ2-7; 10 positions agree with TRBD2. V was pared by 5 bases and J by 0 bases, with 7 bases of the junction left unmatched. The germline CDR1 and CDR2 sequences are SGHTA and FQGNSA. This CDR3 is built from 16 residues. CDR3 sequence (DNA): TGTGCCAGCAGCACCACAGCGGGAGGGAGCTCCTACGAGCAGTACTTC. Encoded protein: CASSTTAGGSSYEQYF.

The CDR3 protein is CASSLGLAYEQYF. Written as DNA, the CDR3 is TGTGCCAGCAGCTTAGGGCTAGCCTACGAGCAGTACTTC. The chain has TRBV7-9 and TRBJ2-7; D call uncertain. Germline V gene data show CDR1 as SEHNR and CDR2 as FQNEAQ (reference sequence). The CDR3 covers 13 residues. The ends were cut back, 1 base at V and 2 bases at J, with 6 bases in the middle.

This clone was observed a handful of times. The chain combines TRBV2 with TRBJ2-1, with 11 bases identical to TRBD2. The CDR3 runs to 15 residues. The germline gives CDR1 SNHLY, CDR2 FYNNEI. After removal of 10 bases from V and 7 bases from J, the junction contained 12 bases not matched to a gene. The CDR3 loop reads CATVPSGRSGNEQFF. In DNA, the CDR3 is TGTGCCACCGTACCTAGCGGGAGGTCCGGGAATGAGCAGTTCTTC.

The chain combines TRBV2 with TRBJ2-7; the match to TRBD2 covers 8 bases. The CDR3 covers 15 residues. With 7 bases clipped from V and 0 bases from J, the junction kept 8 bases outside the gene matches. Germline loops: CDR1 SNHLY, CDR2 FYNNEI. CDR3 nucleotides: TGTGCCAGCATGGGAGGGACTAGGAGCTCCTACGAGCAGTACTTC. Translated, it gives CASMGGTRSSYEQYF.